This T cell receptor beta chain was captured in a study of blood T cell repertoires in COVID-19. Overall study: The cDNA or gDNA used as material had been derived from T cells, B-cell-depleted T cells, or PBMCs.

Method: immunoSEQ multiplex PCR; TCRdb's copy keeps in-frame clones and lacks some. Altogether tens of thousands of clones are present, roughly 85% being singletons, with the ten largest covering roughly 16%. This clone appeared a few times. Germline loops: CDR1 SEHNR, CDR2 FQNEAQ (reference sequence). The CDR3 sequence is 18 residues long. V lost 4 bases and J lost 7; bases outside the gene matches: 19. This TCR was sampled from a human donor in a cohort sampled during active COVID-19. What was sequenced was peripheral blood. The V gene is TRBV7-9, the J gene TRBJ2-5; 9 nucleotides align to TRBD2. This CDR3 reads CASSSGISKREALGTQYF. The CDR3 region has the DNA TGTGCCAGCAGCTCTGGGATATCAAAGCGGGAGGCCTTGGGGACCCAGTACTTC.